This TCR beta chain was sequenced during a study of T cell changes during pregnancy in multiple sclerosis. The method was immunoSEQ multiplex PCR; TCRdb's version includes in-frame clones alone and lacks a portion of them. The sample yields some 80,000 clones, approximately 95% seen once. CDR1 and CDR2 (germline): MNHEY, SMNVEV (reference sequence). The CDR3 loop spans 15 amino acids. V shed 5 bases and J shed 6 bases, with 17 bases lying between them. The V gene is TRBV27, the J gene TRBJ1-5; D remains ambiguous. This specimen consisted of CD4+ T cells from peripheral blood mononuclear cells, obtained after pregnancy. This sequence originates from a female donor with multiple sclerosis, enrolled in a pregnancy study. The CDR3 is CASSLTTGFAQPQHF. CDR3 DNA: TGTGCCAGCAGTCTAACGACGGGTTTTGCTCAGCCCCAGCATTTT.